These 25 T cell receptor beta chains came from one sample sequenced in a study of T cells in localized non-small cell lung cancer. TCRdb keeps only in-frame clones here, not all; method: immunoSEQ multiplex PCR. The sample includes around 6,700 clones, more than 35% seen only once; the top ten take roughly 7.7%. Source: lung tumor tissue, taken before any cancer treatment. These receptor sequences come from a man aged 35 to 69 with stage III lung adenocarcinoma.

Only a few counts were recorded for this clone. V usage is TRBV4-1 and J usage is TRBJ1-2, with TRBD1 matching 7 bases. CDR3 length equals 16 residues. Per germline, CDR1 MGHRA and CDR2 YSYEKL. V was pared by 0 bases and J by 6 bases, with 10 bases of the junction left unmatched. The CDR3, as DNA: TGCGCCAGCAGCCAAGAGTACAGGGGAGTGATGAATGGCTACACCTTC. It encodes CASSQEYRGVMNGYTF.

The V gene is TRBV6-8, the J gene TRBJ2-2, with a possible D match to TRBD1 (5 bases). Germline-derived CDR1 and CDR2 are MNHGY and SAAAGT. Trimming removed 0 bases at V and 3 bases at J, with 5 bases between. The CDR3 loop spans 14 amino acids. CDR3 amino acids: CASSYSGHTGELFF. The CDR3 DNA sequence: TGTGCCAGCAGTTACTCGGGGCACACCGGGGAGCTGTTTTTT.

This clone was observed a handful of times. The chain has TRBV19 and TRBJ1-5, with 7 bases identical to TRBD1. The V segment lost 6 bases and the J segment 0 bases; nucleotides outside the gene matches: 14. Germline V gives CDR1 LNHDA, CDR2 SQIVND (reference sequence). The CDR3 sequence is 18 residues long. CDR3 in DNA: TGTGCCAGTAGCTCTCATTCATTACAGGGGTATAGCAATCAGCCCCAGCATTTT. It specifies CASSSHSLQGYSNQPQHF.

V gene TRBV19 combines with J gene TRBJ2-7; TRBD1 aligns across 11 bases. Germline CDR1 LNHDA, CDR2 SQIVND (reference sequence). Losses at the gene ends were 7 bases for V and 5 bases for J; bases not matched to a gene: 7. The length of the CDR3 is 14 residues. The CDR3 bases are TGTGCCAGTAATCCTGGACAGGGGGCGAACGAGCAGTACTTC. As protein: CASNPGQGANEQYF.

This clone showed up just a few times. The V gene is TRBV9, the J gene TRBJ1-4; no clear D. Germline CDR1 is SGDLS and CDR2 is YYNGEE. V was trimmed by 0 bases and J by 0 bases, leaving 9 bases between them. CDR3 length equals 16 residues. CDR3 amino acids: CASSVAGGATNEKLFF. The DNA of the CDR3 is TGTGCCAGCAGCGTAGCGGGCGGTGCAACTAATGAAAAACTGTTTTTT.

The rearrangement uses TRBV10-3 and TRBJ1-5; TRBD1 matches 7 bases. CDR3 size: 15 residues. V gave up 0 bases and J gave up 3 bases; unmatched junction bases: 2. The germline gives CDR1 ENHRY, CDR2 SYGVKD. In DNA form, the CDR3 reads TGTGCCATCAGTGAGTCGACAGGGCTCAATCAGCCCCAGCATTTT. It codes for CAISESTGLNQPQHF.

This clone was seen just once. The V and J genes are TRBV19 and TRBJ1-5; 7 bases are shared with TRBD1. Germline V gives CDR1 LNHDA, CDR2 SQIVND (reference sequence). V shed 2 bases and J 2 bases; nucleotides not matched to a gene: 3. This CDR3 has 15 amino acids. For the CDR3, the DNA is TGTGCCAGTAGTATACGTACAGGGGGCAATCAGCCCCAGCATTTT. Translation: CASSIRTGGNQPQHF.

The DNA of the CDR3 is TGTGCCAGCAGCCCCCAGGCGCTAGCGGGAACAACGGCCTACAATGAGCAGTTCTTC. Its translation is CASSPQALAGTTAYNEQFF. The chain combines TRBV11-3 with TRBJ2-1; 9 nucleotides line up with TRBD2. This CDR3 has 19 amino acids. Germline V gene lookup returns CDR1 SGHNT and CDR2 YENEEA. V shed 5 bases and J 2 bases; nucleotides not matched to a gene: 16.

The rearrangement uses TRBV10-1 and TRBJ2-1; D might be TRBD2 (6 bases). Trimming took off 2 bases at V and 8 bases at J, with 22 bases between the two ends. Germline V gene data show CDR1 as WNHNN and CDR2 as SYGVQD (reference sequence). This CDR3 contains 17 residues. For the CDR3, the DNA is TGCGCCAGCAGTGAGACCGGATCCGGGAGCCGAGGCGATGAGCAGTTCTTC. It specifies CASSETGSGSRGDEQFF.

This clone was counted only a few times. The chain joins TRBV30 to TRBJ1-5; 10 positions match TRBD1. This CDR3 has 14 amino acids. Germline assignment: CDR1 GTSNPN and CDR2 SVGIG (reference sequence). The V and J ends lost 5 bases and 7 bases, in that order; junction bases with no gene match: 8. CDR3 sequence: CAWAGTGDGQPQHF. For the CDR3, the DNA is TGTGCCTGGGCCGGGACAGGGGACGGACAGCCCCAGCATTTT.

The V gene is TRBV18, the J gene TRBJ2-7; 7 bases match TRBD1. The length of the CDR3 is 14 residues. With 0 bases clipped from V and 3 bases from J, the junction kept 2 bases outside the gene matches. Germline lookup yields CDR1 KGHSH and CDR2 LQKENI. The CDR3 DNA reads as TGTGCCAGCTCACCACCGACAGGGATCTACGAGCAGTACTTC. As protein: CASSPPTGIYEQYF.

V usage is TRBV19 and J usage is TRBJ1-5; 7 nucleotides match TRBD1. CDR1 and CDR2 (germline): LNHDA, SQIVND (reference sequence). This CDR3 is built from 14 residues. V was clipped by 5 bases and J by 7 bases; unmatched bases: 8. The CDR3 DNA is TGTGCCAGTAGTGCACGACAGGGCTGGCAGCCCCAGCATTTT. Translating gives CASSARQGWQPQHF.

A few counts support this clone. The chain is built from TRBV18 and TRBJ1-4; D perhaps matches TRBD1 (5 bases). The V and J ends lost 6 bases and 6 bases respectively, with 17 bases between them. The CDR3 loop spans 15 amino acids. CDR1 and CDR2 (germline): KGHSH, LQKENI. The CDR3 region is CASSETGTAYEKLFF. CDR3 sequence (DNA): TGTGCCAGCTCTGAAACCGGGACCGCATATGAAAAACTGTTTTTT.

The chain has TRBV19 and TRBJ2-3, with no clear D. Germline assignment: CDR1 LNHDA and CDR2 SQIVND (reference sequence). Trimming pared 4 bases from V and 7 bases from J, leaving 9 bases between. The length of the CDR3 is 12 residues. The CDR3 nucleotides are TGTGCCAGTAGTAATCTACGGAATACGCAGTATTTT. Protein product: CASSNLRNTQYF.

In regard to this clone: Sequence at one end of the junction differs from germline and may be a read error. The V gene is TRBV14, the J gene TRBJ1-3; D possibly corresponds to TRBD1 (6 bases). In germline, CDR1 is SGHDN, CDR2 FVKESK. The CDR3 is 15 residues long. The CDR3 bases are TGTGCTAGCAGCCCCGCGGGGGCTGCTGGAAACACCATATATTTT. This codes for CASSPAGAAGNTIYF.

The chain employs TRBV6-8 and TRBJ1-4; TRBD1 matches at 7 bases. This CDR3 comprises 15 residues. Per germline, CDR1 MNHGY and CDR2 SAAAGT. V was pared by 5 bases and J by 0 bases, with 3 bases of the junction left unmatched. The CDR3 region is CASSGGTATNEKLFF. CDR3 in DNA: TGTGCCAGCAGTGGAGGGACAGCAACTAATGAAAAACTGTTTTTT.

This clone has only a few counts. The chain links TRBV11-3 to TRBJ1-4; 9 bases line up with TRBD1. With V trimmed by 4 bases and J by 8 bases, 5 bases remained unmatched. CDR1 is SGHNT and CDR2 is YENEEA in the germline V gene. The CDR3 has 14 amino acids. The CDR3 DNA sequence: TGTGCCAGCAGCTCCTGGACAGGGGAGGAAAAACTGTTTTTT. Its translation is CASSSWTGEEKLFF.

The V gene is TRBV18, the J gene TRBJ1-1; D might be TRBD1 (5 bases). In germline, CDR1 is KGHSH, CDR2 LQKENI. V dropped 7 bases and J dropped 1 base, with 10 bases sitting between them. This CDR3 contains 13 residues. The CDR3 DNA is TGTGCCAGCTTCCAGGGATCGAACACTGAAGCTTTCTTT. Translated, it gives CASFQGSNTEAFF.

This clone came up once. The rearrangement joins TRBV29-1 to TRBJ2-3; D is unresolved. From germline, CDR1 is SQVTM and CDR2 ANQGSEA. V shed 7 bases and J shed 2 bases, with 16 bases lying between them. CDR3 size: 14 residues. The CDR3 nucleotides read TGCAGCGGAACTACCTCAAGCCTCACAGATACGCAGTATTTT. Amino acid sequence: CSGTTSSLTDTQYF.

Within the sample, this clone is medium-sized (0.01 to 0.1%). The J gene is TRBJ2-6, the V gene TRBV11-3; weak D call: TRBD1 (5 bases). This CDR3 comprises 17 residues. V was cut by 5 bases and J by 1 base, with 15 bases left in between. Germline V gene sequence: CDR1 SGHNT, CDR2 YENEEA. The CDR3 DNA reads TGTGCCAGCAGCCAATCACTTGCAGGGTCTGGGGCCAACGTCCTGACTTTC. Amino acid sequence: CASSQSLAGSGANVLTF.

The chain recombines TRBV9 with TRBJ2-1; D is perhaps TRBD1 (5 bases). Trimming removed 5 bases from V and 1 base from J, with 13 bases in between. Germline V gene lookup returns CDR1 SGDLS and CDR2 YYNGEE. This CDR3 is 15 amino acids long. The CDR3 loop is CASSASGFSYNEQFF. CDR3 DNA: TGTGCCAGCAGTGCATCAGGGTTTTCCTACAATGAGCAGTTCTTC.

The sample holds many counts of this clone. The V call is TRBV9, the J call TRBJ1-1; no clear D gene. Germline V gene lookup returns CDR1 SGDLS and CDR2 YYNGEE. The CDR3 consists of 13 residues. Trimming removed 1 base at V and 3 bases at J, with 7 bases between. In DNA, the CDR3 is TGTGCCAGCAGCGTAAGGGCGGACACTGAAGCTTTCTTT. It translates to CASSVRADTEAFF.

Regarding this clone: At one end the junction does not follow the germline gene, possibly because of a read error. The CDR3 region has the DNA TGTGCCAGCAGTGTAGGGCAAACGGGCCAGCCCCAGCATTTT. This sequence encodes CASSVGQTGQPQHF. The chain recombines TRBV9 with TRBJ1-5; D not certain. There are 14 residues in the CDR3. Germline-derived CDR1 and CDR2 are SGDLS and YYNGEE.

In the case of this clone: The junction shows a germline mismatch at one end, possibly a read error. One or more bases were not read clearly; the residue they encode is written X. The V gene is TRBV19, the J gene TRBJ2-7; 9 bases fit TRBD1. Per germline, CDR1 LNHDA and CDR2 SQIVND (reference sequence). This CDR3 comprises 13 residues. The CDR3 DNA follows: TGTRCCAGTAGTATGGACAGGGGCCACGAGCAGTACTTC. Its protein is CXSSMDRGHEQYF.

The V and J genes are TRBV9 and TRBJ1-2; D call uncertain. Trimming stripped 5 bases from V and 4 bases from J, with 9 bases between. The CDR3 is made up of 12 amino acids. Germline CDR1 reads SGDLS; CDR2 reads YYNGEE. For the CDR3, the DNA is TGTGCCAGCAGTTTATTATCCTATGGCTACACCTTC. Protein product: CASSLLSYGYTF.